The 27 T cell receptor beta chains listed next were all sequenced from one sample in a study of identical twins. TCRdb used MiXCR to reprocess the 5' RACE reads, holding one entry per CDR3 protein. In the table there are about 480,000 distinct CDR3 sequences, approximately 15% of which are singletons. The same sample was also used in a study of yellow fever vaccine responses in identical twins.

Sequencing input: CD4+ T cells sorted from blood. These receptors were obtained from a woman in her late teens or twenties in good health.

The gene calls are TRBV6-5 and TRBJ2-3, with 7 bases identical to TRBD2. Germline V CDR1 and CDR2: MNHEY, SVGAGI. Germline trimming cut 0 bases from V and 3 bases from J; bases unmatched to any gene: 6. The length of the CDR3 is 16 residues. The chain's CDR3 is CASSYSGGGATDTQYF. The DNA of the CDR3 is TGTGCCAGCAGTTACTCCGGCGGGGGAGCAACAGATACGCAGTATTTT.

This rearrangement joins TRBV20-1 to TRBJ2-1, with D perhaps matching TRBD1 or TRBD2 (5 bases each). V gave up 3 bases and J gave up 3 bases, with 12 bases separating them. There are 14 residues in the CDR3. Germline CDR1 reads DFQATT; CDR2 reads SNEGSKA (reference sequence). This chain's CDR3 is CSARGPIHYNEQFF. CDR3 in DNA: TGCAGTGCTAGGGGACCGATCCACTACAATGAGCAGTTCTTC.

The CDR3 nucleotides are TGTGCCAGCAGTTCGGGACAGGATGGGGAGCAGTACTTC. Translation gives CASSSGQDGEQYF. The J gene is TRBJ2-7, the V gene TRBV6-6, with TRBD1 identical over 8 bases. Germline CDR1 and CDR2: MNHNY and SVGAGI (reference sequence). The V segment lost 4 bases and the J segment 7 bases; nucleotides outside the gene matches: 6. This CDR3 is built from 13 residues.

This clonotype was found a few times. The chain carries TRBV5-1 and TRBJ2-7; TRBD1 or TRBD2 may be the D gene (6 bases each). This CDR3 has 14 residues. CDR1 and CDR2 (germline): SGHRS, YFSETQ. Trimming pared 4 bases from V and 0 bases from J, leaving 11 bases between. The CDR3 bases are TGCGCCAGCAGCGCGGGACAAATCTCCTACGAGCAGTACTTC. Amino acid sequence: CASSAGQISYEQYF.

J is TRBJ1-1 and V is TRBV6-1; D might be TRBD1 (6 bases). The length of the CDR3 is 13 residues. The germline V gene encodes CDR1 MNHNS and CDR2 SASEGT. V was pared by 6 bases and J by 3 bases, with 11 bases between. The CDR3: CASSNRVDTEAFF. The CDR3 bases are TGTGCCAGCAGCAACAGGGTGGACACTGAAGCTTTCTTT.

A few counts support this clonotype. This chain uses TRBV28 with TRBJ2-7; 12 bases match TRBD1. V lost 10 bases, J lost 7 bases, and 14 bases stayed unmatched. Per the germline V gene, CDR1 is MDHEN and CDR2 is SYDVKM. The CDR3 is 15 residues long. The CDR3 protein is CATRIPGQGAREQYF. In DNA, the CDR3 is TGTGCCACCCGGATACCGGGACAGGGGGCGCGAGAGCAGTACTTC.

This chain connects TRBV29-1 to TRBJ2-7; TRBD1 agrees at 7 bases. Trimming at V came to 1 base and at J to 0 bases, leaving 6 bases not matched to a gene. Germline CDR1 SQVTM, CDR2 ANQGSEA. CDR3 size: 15 residues. In DNA form, the CDR3 reads TGCAGCGTTGAAGGGGGACAGTCGAGCTCCTACGAGCAGTACTTC. Residues: CSVEGGQSSSYEQYF.

This clonotype was counted ten times or more. The J gene is TRBJ2-5, the V gene TRBV7-9; tentatively, D is TRBD1 (5 bases). This CDR3 contains 16 residues. V lost 0 bases and J lost 1, with 12 bases in between. Germline values: CDR1 SEHNR, CDR2 FQNEAQ (reference sequence). CDR3 sequence (DNA): TGTGCCAGCAGCTTAGCGGCTTTAGGGGTCCAAGAGACCCAGTACTTC. Translation gives CASSLAALGVQETQYF.

The CDR3 loop reads CASSPRLAGAGIQETQYF. Here the CDR3 DNA reads TGTGCCAGCAGCCCCCGACTAGCGGGGGCGGGGATCCAAGAGACCCAGTACTTC. The rearrangement uses TRBV3-1 and TRBJ2-5, with 12 bases fitting TRBD2. V lost 4 bases, J lost 1 base, and 10 bases stayed unmatched. The CDR3 spans 18 residues. The germline CDR1 and CDR2 sequences are LGHDT and YNNKEL (reference sequence).

This clonotype was found a few times. The chain uses TRBV20-1 and TRBJ2-5, with D possibly being TRBD1 or TRBD2 (5 bases each). The V gene's germline CDR1 is DFQATT and CDR2 SNEGSKA (reference sequence). The CDR3 length is 13 residues. The CDR3 DNA reads TGCAGCTCCTCCGCCGGGACGAAGGAGACCCAGTACTTC. It translates to CSSSAGTKETQYF.

This clonotype was observed a few times. The chain uses TRBV12-3 or TRBV12-4 and TRBJ2-7; D ambiguous. This CDR3 spans 17 amino acids. V was clipped by 5 bases and J by 3 bases, with 23 bases between them. The CDR3 DNA is TGTGCCAGCAGTCGACAAATACAGACGGGTGGGGTCTACGAGCAGTACTTC. As protein: CASSRQIQTGGVYEQYF.

This rearrangement joins TRBV6-2 or TRBV6-3 to TRBJ2-3; no clear D. The germline V gene has CDR1 MNHEY and CDR2 SVGEGT. The V and J ends lost 2 bases and 0 bases respectively, with 21 bases between them. This CDR3 spans 19 amino acids. The CDR3: CASSYRLGAAKTSTDTQYF. CDR3 DNA: TGTGCCAGCAGTTACAGGTTAGGCGCAGCCAAGACAAGCACAGATACGCAGTATTTT.

The chain uses TRBV11-2 and TRBJ2-2; D gene unclear. The germline V gene encodes CDR1 SGHAT and CDR2 FQNNGV. The CDR3 is 16 residues long. Trimming shortened V by 0 bases and J by 2 bases, and 10 bases separated the two germline ends. CDR3 bases: TGTGCCAGCAGCTTAGATTTTGGCAGAAACACCGGGGAGCTGTTTTTT. Amino acids: CASSLDFGRNTGELFF.

The rearrangement uses TRBV14 and TRBJ1-4; D perhaps matches TRBD1 (5 bases). Germline CDR1 SGHDN, CDR2 FVKESK. This CDR3 region has 12 residues. Trimming removed 4 bases at V and 8 bases at J, with 8 bases between. CDR3 region: CASSPKGEKLFF. The CDR3 DNA follows: TGTGCCAGCAGCCCTAAGGGGGAAAAACTGTTTTTT.

This clonotype has just a few counts. The chain employs TRBV10-1 and TRBJ2-3; D is unclear. Per the germline V gene, CDR1 is WNHNN and CDR2 is SYGVQD (reference sequence). Trimming left V 8 bases short and J 3 bases short, with 18 bases between. The CDR3 totals 15 residues. The DNA for the CDR3 is TGCGCCAGCGCCGAAGGGAACGTCGGGACAGATACGCAGTATTTT. The encoded protein is CASAEGNVGTDTQYF.

V is TRBV2 and J is TRBJ2-3; D is perhaps TRBD2 (6 bases). The CDR3 totals 14 residues. The germline V and J ends were trimmed by 6 bases and 2 bases, with 12 bases remaining between them. Germline V gene lookup returns CDR1 SNHLY and CDR2 FYNNEI. CDR3 region: CASSGGTFTDTQYF. Written as DNA, the CDR3 is TGTGCCAGCAGCGGGGGAACTTTCACAGATACGCAGTATTTT.

The J gene is TRBJ2-2, the V gene TRBV6-1; TRBD1 is a possible D gene (5 bases). V was cut by 4 bases and J by 2 bases, with 8 bases left in between. Germline CDR1 reads MNHNS; CDR2 reads SASEGT. The length of the CDR3 is 14 residues. CDR3 residues: CASSGTYNTGELFF. CDR3 nucleotides: TGTGCCAGCAGTGGGACATATAACACCGGGGAGCTGTTTTTT.

J is TRBJ2-6 and V is TRBV27, with D uncertain. V lost 3 bases and J lost 3, with 9 bases in between. Germline V lookup: CDR1 MNHEY, CDR2 SMNVEV (reference sequence). The CDR3 has 15 residues. This CDR3 reads CASSLTLGGANVLTF. The DNA for the CDR3 is TGTGCCAGCAGTTTGACTTTGGGTGGGGCCAACGTCCTGACTTTC.

This clonotype has a handful of counts. V usage is TRBV7-2 and J usage is TRBJ2-4, with 7 positions matching TRBD2. With 6 bases clipped from V and 0 bases from J, the junction kept 11 bases outside the gene matches. This CDR3 contains 17 residues. Germline V CDR1 and CDR2: SGHTA, FQGNSA. DNA for the CDR3: TGTGCCAGCAGATTCTCTAGCGGCGAACTAGCCAAAAACATTCAGTACTTC. This translates into CASRFSSGELAKNIQYF.

This clonotype was detected ten times or more. This rearrangement joins TRBV3-1 to TRBJ1-3; D possibly corresponds to TRBD1 (6 bases). The V end was cut by 1 base, the J end by 4 bases, with 8 bases between. The CDR3 has 14 residues. Per germline, CDR1 LGHDT and CDR2 YNNKEL (reference sequence). CDR3 nucleotide sequence: TGTGCCAGCAGCCAAGGCACAGGGGGAAACACCATATATTTT. Its translation: CASSQGTGGNTIYF.

This clonotype was counted a few times. DNA for the CDR3: TGCGCCAGCAGTCGAGGCGCGGACAGTTCCTACGAGCAGTACTTC. It specifies CASSRGADSSYEQYF. The gene calls are TRBV4-3 and TRBJ2-7; D is possibly TRBD1 (6 bases). This CDR3 comprises 15 residues. The germline CDR1 and CDR2 sequences are LGHNA and YSLEER. V lost 6 bases to trimming and J lost 1 base, with 16 bases between them.

This clonotype appeared a few times. This chain uses TRBV6-5 with TRBJ2-3, with 7 bases matching TRBD1. The junction had 4 bases not matched to a gene; V was cut back by 2 bases and J by 2 bases. The CDR3 spans 15 residues. The V gene's germline CDR1 is MNHEY and CDR2 SVGAGI. The CDR3 reads CASSYLGQHTDTQYF. CDR3 nucleotides: TGTGCCAGCAGTTACCTGGGACAGCACACAGATACGCAGTATTTT.

This clonotype was counted between two and nine times. The V gene is TRBV7-9, the J gene TRBJ1-1, with D tentatively TRBD1 (5 bases). Trimming took 3 bases from V and 6 from J, leaving 11 bases between them. Looked up from germline, CDR1 is SEHNR and CDR2 is FQNEAQ (reference sequence). This CDR3 has 13 amino acids. CDR3 in DNA: TGTGCCAGCAGCTTCGGACAAAACTCTGAAGCTTTCTTT. Amino acid sequence: CASSFGQNSEAFF.

The chain has TRBV4-3 and TRBJ1-4; TRBD1 might be the D (5 bases). The CDR3 is 16 residues long. V lost 0 bases, J lost 6 bases, and 14 bases lay in between. Looked up from germline, CDR1 is LGHNA and CDR2 is YSLEER. CDR3 loop: CASSQDSTRGDEKLFF. As DNA, the CDR3 is TGCGCCAGCAGCCAAGATTCGACCCGGGGGGATGAAAAACTGTTTTTT.

The chain recombines TRBV7-2 with TRBJ1-1; D is unresolved. CDR3 size: 12 residues. Trimming pared 6 bases from V and 4 bases from J, leaving 9 bases between. Germline V gene lookup returns CDR1 SGHTA and CDR2 FQGNSA. The CDR3: CASRYRGTEAFF. The CDR3 DNA is TGTGCCAGCAGATACCGGGGCACTGAAGCTTTCTTT. Full variable domain (rest looked up from reference TRBV7-2 and TRBJ1-1): GAGVSQSPSNKVTEKGKDVELRCDPISGHTALYWYRQSLGQGLEFLIYFQGNSAPDKSGLPSDRFSAERTGGSVSTLTIQRTQQEDSAVYLCASRYRGTEAFFGQGTRLTVV.

The chain is built from TRBV14 and TRBJ2-1; 9 bases align to TRBD2. The germline V gene encodes CDR1 SGHDN and CDR2 FVKESK. The CDR3 loop spans 21 amino acids. V gave up 0 bases and J gave up 5 bases; unmatched junction bases: 20. The CDR3 coding sequence is TGTGCCAGCAGCCAAGATCGGTCCTGGTTCTCCGCGGGGGGGTACGACAATGAGCAGTTCTTC. Protein product: CASSQDRSWFSAGGYDNEQFF.

This chain links TRBV18 with TRBJ2-1, with 9 positions matching TRBD2. CDR3 length: 16 residues. J gave up 6 bases and V 3 bases, and 9 bases lay outside the gene matches. The germline CDR1 and CDR2 sequences are KGHSH and LQKENI. The CDR3 sequence: CASSPPKLAGRNEQFF. The DNA of the CDR3 is TGTGCCAGCTCACCCCCGAAGCTAGCGGGGCGCAATGAGCAGTTCTTC. The full variable domain, completed using reference TRBV18 and TRBJ2-1, is NAGVMQNPRHLVRRRGQEARLRCSPMKGHSHVYWYRQLPEEGLKFMVYLQKENIIDESGMPKERFSAEFPKEGPSILRIQQVVRGDSAAYFCASSPPKLAGRNEQFFGPGTRLTVL.